This record covers a single TCR beta chain. This clone may be a read error of a much larger clone one base away. This specimen comes from a study of T cells in Graves' hyperthyroidism and ophthalmopathy. Study summary: Initial diagnosis, before any treatment, was when peripheral blood was collected.

Amplification of TCR beta CDR3 regions used RNA as the template. Carried out on the TCR CDR3, a first-round RT-PCR used the HTBI primer set. MiXCR, applied by TCRdb to the multiplex PCR reads, yields one record per CDR3 protein. The sample yields over 450,000 distinct CDR3 sequences, 15% to 20% seen once. The germline V and J ends were trimmed by 6 bases and 3 bases, with 17 bases remaining between them. CDR1 KGHSH and CDR2 LQKENI come from the germline V gene. There are 15 residues in the CDR3. This sequence joins TRBV18 and TRBJ1-1; weak D call: TRBD1 (5 bases). The sequence was obtained from a young woman with Graves' ophthalmopathy. Source material: blood. CDR3 DNA sequence: TGTGCCAGCTCGCCTCTTAAGGGACTCTACACTGAAGCTTTCTTT. The encoded protein is CASSPLKGLYTEAFF.